These 6 T cell receptor beta chains were all obtained from the same sample, sequenced in a study of blood T cells in healthy people across ages. The second PCR ran about 6 to 12 cycles with a sample-barcoded 5' primer and J-beta primers. MiXCR, run by TCRdb on the 5' RACE reads, gives a single entry per CDR3 protein. The repertoire includes 850,000 to 1,000,000 distinct CDR3 sequences, approximately 50% of them detected once, and roughly a fifth sits in the top ten. The sample comprised blood. The receptors come from a woman aged 55 to 70 in good health.

This chain connects TRBV4-3 to TRBJ1-5; a possible D gene is TRBD1 (5 bases). V was cut by 0 bases and J by 6 bases, with 12 bases left in between. The V gene's germline CDR1 is LGHNA and CDR2 YSLEER. The CDR3 is 15 residues long. The CDR3 spells CASSQEEGRGQPQHF. The CDR3 DNA reads TGCGCCAGCAGCCAAGAGGAGGGGCGAGGTCAGCCCCAGCATTTT.

The table lists this clonotype with a few counts. The chain is built from TRBV15 and TRBJ2-4; TRBD1 matches at 9 bases. The J call is uncertain, as TRBJ2-7 better fits the DNA end. Per germline, CDR1 LNHNV and CDR2 YYDKDF (reference sequence). The CDR3 has 15 residues. CDR3 sequence reads: CATSRDRQGAYEQYF. The DNA of the CDR3 is TGTGCCACCAGCAGAGATCGACAGGGGGCCTACGAGCAGTACTTC.

The chain couples TRBV5-5 to TRBJ2-5; possibly TRBD2 for D (6 bases). Germline V gene sequence: CDR1 SGHKS, CDR2 YYEKEE (reference sequence). The CDR3 spans 13 residues. V was cut by 1 base and J by 11 bases, with 15 bases left in between. The CDR3 DNA reads as TGTGCCAGCAGCTTGTTGCCTAGCGATGAGCAGTACTTC. It codes for CASSLLPSDEQYF.

The genes are TRBV9 and TRBJ2-7; maybe TRBD1 (6 bases). The CDR3 is 14 residues long. Deletions cut 0 bases from V and 0 bases from J, with 7 bases between. Germline CDR1 and CDR2: SGDLS and YYNGEE. DNA for the CDR3: TGTGCCAGCAGCGTAGGGGACAACTCCTACGAGCAGTACTTC. Protein product: CASSVGDNSYEQYF. The full variable domain, its missing parts supplied by reference TRBV9 and TRBJ2-7, is DSGVTQTPKHLITATGQRVTLRCSPRSGDLSVYWYQQSLDQGLQFLIQYYNGEERAKGNILERFSAQQFPDLHSELNLSSLELGDSALYFCASSVGDNSYEQYFGPGTRLTVT.

This chain links TRBV20-1 with TRBJ2-1; TRBD2 agrees at 10 bases. The J call may be wrong; the DNA end is better matched by TRBJ2-7. Germline lookup yields CDR1 DFQATT and CDR2 SNEGSKA (reference sequence). The CDR3 runs to 14 residues. The CDR3 spells CSASSGRADNEQYF. DNA of the CDR3: TGCAGTGCGTCGAGCGGGAGGGCCGACAATGAGCAGTACTTC.

The chain employs TRBV20-1 and TRBJ2-4, with TRBD2 identical over 8 bases. The J segment lost 2 bases and the V segment lost 6 bases, leaving 9 bases of the junction unmatched. The CDR3 spans 15 residues. The germline V gene encodes CDR1 DFQATT and CDR2 SNEGSKA (reference sequence). CDR3 amino acids: CSAGRASGPKNIQYF. DNA for the CDR3: TGCAGTGCCGGGCGGGCTAGCGGGCCCAAAAACATTCAGTACTTC.